These T cell receptor beta chains were read from a single sample in a study of CXCR3-negative and CXCR3-positive naive CD8 T cells. TCRdb reprocessed the 5' RACE reads; each CDR3 protein has one entry and no DNA is given. In total, the table holds some 130,000 distinct CDR3 sequences. The sample taken for sequencing was naive CXCR3- CD8+ T cells from blood. Receptors were obtained from a human donor in good health. Some clones in this sample may be carry-over from other donors' samples. The CDR3 runs from the conserved cysteine through the conserved F or W.

j_gene: TRBJ2-1; v_gene: TRBV24-1; CDR3aa: CATSDGYREQFF
j_gene: TRBJ2-7; v_gene: TRBV5-6; CDR3aa: CASSLLASVDSEQYF
j_gene: TRBJ2-7; v_gene: TRBV7-9; CDR3aa: CASSGSGGSYEQYF
j_gene: TRBJ2-3; v_gene: TRBV5-1; CDR3aa: CASSLVGFTDTQYF
j_gene: TRBJ1-1; v_gene: TRBV4-1; CDR3aa: CASSQAGSDTEAFF
j_gene: TRBJ2-1; v_gene: TRBV18; CDR3aa: CASHTGNSIHNEQFF
j_gene: TRBJ2-5; v_gene: TRBV12-3/TRBV12-4; CDR3aa: CASSYRGPGETQYF
j_gene: TRBJ2-1; v_gene: TRBV29-1; CDR3aa: CSVEGGGDVSYNEQFF
j_gene: TRBJ2-5; v_gene: TRBV6-5; CDR3aa: CASSAGQLETQYF
j_gene: TRBJ2-3; v_gene: TRBV9; CDR3aa: CASSPNAGPHTDTQYF
j_gene: TRBJ2-7; v_gene: TRBV7-6; CDR3aa: CASSSGPGVEQYF
j_gene: TRBJ1-6; v_gene: TRBV3-1; CDR3aa: CASSLDWEANYSPLHF
j_gene: TRBJ2-5; v_gene: TRBV27; CDR3aa: CASSSRTSGRASLAQYF
j_gene: TRBJ2-1; v_gene: TRBV7-3; CDR3aa: CASSLAGATVEQFF
j_gene: TRBJ1-1; v_gene: TRBV23-1; CDR3aa: CASVYYHCLNTEAFF
j_gene: TRBJ2-1; v_gene: TRBV12-3/TRBV12-4; CDR3aa: CASSTSSSYNEQFF
j_gene: TRBJ2-5; v_gene: TRBV28; CDR3aa: CASSLYQETQYF
j_gene: TRBJ2-7; v_gene: TRBV4-1; CDR3aa: CASSLGDFSYEQYF
j_gene: TRBJ2-1; v_gene: TRBV11-2; CDR3aa: CASSSGQGPLYNEQFF
j_gene: TRBJ2-6; v_gene: TRBV6-5; CDR3aa: CASSKRQAPITGANVLTF
j_gene: TRBJ2-7; v_gene: TRBV19; CDR3aa: CARGTGTLYEQYF
j_gene: TRBJ2-5; v_gene: TRBV4-1; CDR3aa: CASSQDLTSGTVRETQYF
j_gene: TRBJ2-1; v_gene: TRBV7-2; CDR3aa: CASSLVGGEQFF
j_gene: TRBJ2-1; v_gene: TRBV30; CDR3aa: CASAPVVDNEQFF
j_gene: TRBJ1-1; v_gene: TRBV7-6; CDR3aa: CASSSGTRNTEAFF
j_gene: TRBJ2-2; v_gene: TRBV28; CDR3aa: CASSLDRWTGELFF
j_gene: TRBJ2-3; v_gene: TRBV6-2/TRBV6-3; CDR3aa: CASSGARWGDGYTQYF
j_gene: TRBJ2-7; v_gene: TRBV12-3/TRBV12-4; CDR3aa: CASTSRGGYEQYF
j_gene: TRBJ2-2; v_gene: TRBV7-9; CDR3aa: CASSSGTSGDNTGELFF
j_gene: TRBJ2-7; v_gene: TRBV23-1; CDR3aa: CASSQSHRGLLYEQYF
j_gene: TRBJ2-7; v_gene: TRBV12-3/TRBV12-4; CDR3aa: CASSLEGHFYEQYF
j_gene: TRBJ1-5; v_gene: TRBV12-3/TRBV12-4; CDR3aa: CASSPQPSFPQHF
j_gene: TRBJ2-1; v_gene: TRBV14; CDR3aa: CASGRTDFYNEQFF
j_gene: TRBJ2-3; v_gene: TRBV6-1; CDR3aa: CASSVTFLGLAGTDTQYF
j_gene: TRBJ1-1; v_gene: TRBV7-8; CDR3aa: CASSLLDGEAFF
j_gene: TRBJ1-6; v_gene: TRBV9; CDR3aa: CASSDGTGGSPLHF
j_gene: TRBJ2-1; v_gene: TRBV27; CDR3aa: CASSLFSRTSYNEQFF
j_gene: TRBJ1-1; v_gene: TRBV10-3; CDR3aa: CAIRPTGAEAFF
j_gene: TRBJ2-5; v_gene: TRBV29-1; CDR3aa: CSVEDREGGPQETQYF
j_gene: TRBJ2-7; v_gene: TRBV4-1; CDR3aa: CASSQSSGGASEQYF
j_gene: TRBJ2-7; v_gene: TRBV7-6; CDR3aa: CASSFGFSYEQYF
j_gene: TRBJ2-3; v_gene: TRBV7-9; CDR3aa: CASSDDWRVSGRAPTQYF